This T cell receptor (beta chain) was identified during a study of memory CD4+ T cells and cytomegalovirus serostatus. TCRdb's table, derived via immunoSEQ multiplex PCR, lists solely in-frame clones and lacks some. The sample lists 46,000 or so clones, under 85% occurring once. CDR3 size: 15 residues. The germline V gene has CDR1 KGHSH and CDR2 LQKENI. The V and J ends lost 3 bases and 2 bases respectively, with 13 bases between them. Points from the study as a whole: Of under 200 reported CMV TCRbeta sequences, 60 to 85 were found in memory CD4+ repertoires.

A remark on this clone: Its antigen remains unidentified.

Single viable CD3+CD4+CD8-CD45RO+ cells were sorted as the memory CD4+ T cells. The receptor comes from an adult in good health and CMV-seronegative. The specimen was memory CD4+ T cells from blood. The chain combines TRBV18 with TRBJ2-5; the D gene is possibly TRBD2 (6 bases). Here the CDR3 DNA reads TGTGCCAGCTCACCTCAACTAGCCTCACAAGAGACCCAGTACTTC. Translated: CASSPQLASQETQYF.